These 9 T cell receptor beta chains were all obtained from the same sample, sequenced in a study of vaccination and CD4 T cells after COVID-19. Researchers used the Oncomine TCR Beta short-read assay to sequence DNA from cultured CD4+ T cells. TCRdb recomputed calls from the PCR reads with MiXCR, one row per CDR3 protein. The sample carries about 7,800 distinct CDR3 sequences, 58% recorded once. The antigens for these receptors are not known. The treatment is: roughly nine-day PBMC culture with coronavirus spike peptide pools or control peptides (ViraFEST assay). What was sequenced was CD4+ T cells from blood, cultured in vitro. The receptors originated from a human donor who had recovered from COVID-19.

This clonotype was detected a few times. V is TRBV28 and J is TRBJ2-1, with a possible D match to TRBD1 (7 bases). With 11 bases removed from V and 7 bases from J, the gap between germline ends came to 18 bases. Germline V gene data show CDR1 as MDHEN and CDR2 as SYDVKM. CDR3 length equals 13 residues. CDR3 amino acids: CAPGGCVWNEQFF. CDR3 coding DNA: TGTGCCCCAGGGGGGTGTGTGTGGAATGAGCAGTTCTTC.

The sample holds one count of this clonotype. This chain links TRBV12-3 or TRBV12-4 with TRBJ1-1; D is uncertain. The CDR3 contains 14 residues. Trimming cost V 8 bases and J 1 base, with 14 bases left between them. The CDR3 bases are TGTGCCAGCGGTCGGGCCGGAGGGAACACTGAAGCTTTCTTT. Its protein is CASGRAGGNTEAFF.

The chain couples TRBV2 to TRBJ1-5; 9 nucleotides agree with TRBD1. Germline CDR1 and CDR2: SNHLY and FYNNEI. V dropped 6 bases and J dropped 0; count of bases not matched to a gene: 9. CDR3 length equals 17 residues. As DNA, the CDR3 is TGTGCCAGCAGAGGACAGGGGAGCTCCTATAGCAATCAGCCCCAGCATTTT. Translating it yields CASRGQGSSYSNQPQHF.

This clonotype was seen a handful of times. The rearrangement uses TRBV6-5 and TRBJ1-1; TRBD1 might be the D (5 bases). CDR1 is MNHEY and CDR2 is SVGAGI in the germline V gene. V was pared by 2 bases and J by 0 bases, with 7 bases between. The CDR3 spans 14 residues. This CDR3 is CASSYGGLNTEAFF. The CDR3 DNA reads TGTGCCAGCAGTTACGGGGGGTTGAACACTGAAGCTTTCTTT.

V is TRBV2 and J is TRBJ1-1; D is possibly TRBD1 (5 bases). Deletions cut 1 base from V and 1 base from J, with 7 bases between. The CDR3 totals 14 residues. The germline CDR1 and CDR2 sequences are SNHLY and FYNNEI. This CDR3 is CASSEGGGNTEAFF. In DNA, the CDR3 is TGTGCCAGCAGTGAAGGGGGGGGGAACACTGAAGCTTTCTTT.

The V gene is TRBV28, the J gene TRBJ2-3, with D possibly TRBD2 on 6 matching bases. CDR1 and CDR2 from the germline V gene are MDHEN and SYDVKM. This CDR3 is 15 amino acids long. The CDR3 DNA sequence: TGTGTCACAGACTTAGCTAGCGAGATCACAGATACGCAGTATTTT. It translates to CVTDLASEITDTQYF.

CDR3 protein: CASSFRGSLGVQPQHF. CDR3 coding DNA: TGTGCCAGCAGTTTCAGAGGTTCCCTTGGGGTTCAGCCCCAGCATTTT. The rearrangement uses TRBV12-3 or TRBV12-4 and TRBJ1-5; D is ambiguous. The CDR3 has 16 amino acids. The germline V and J ends were trimmed by 3 bases and 6 bases, with 18 bases remaining between them.

The V gene is TRBV9, the J gene TRBJ1-6; 7 nucleotides agree with TRBD1. The CDR3 consists of 15 residues. The V segment lost 3 bases and the J segment 6 bases; nucleotides outside the gene matches: 6. CDR1 and CDR2 from the germline V gene are SGDLS and YYNGEE. CDR3 in amino acids: CASSAPGTVNSPLHF. The CDR3 DNA reads TGTGCCAGCAGCGCCCCAGGGACAGTTAATTCACCCCTCCACTTT.

The chain is built from TRBV11-1 and TRBJ2-3; the D gene could be TRBD1 or TRBD2 (5 bases each). CDR1 and CDR2 from the germline V gene are SGHAT and FQDESV (reference sequence). CDR3 size: 15 residues. Trimming stripped 5 bases from V and 3 bases from J, with 15 bases between. The CDR3 region is CASSLEGTGTDTQYF. CDR3 nucleotide sequence: TGTGCCAGCAGCCTCGAGGGGACGGGAACAGATACGCAGTATTTT.